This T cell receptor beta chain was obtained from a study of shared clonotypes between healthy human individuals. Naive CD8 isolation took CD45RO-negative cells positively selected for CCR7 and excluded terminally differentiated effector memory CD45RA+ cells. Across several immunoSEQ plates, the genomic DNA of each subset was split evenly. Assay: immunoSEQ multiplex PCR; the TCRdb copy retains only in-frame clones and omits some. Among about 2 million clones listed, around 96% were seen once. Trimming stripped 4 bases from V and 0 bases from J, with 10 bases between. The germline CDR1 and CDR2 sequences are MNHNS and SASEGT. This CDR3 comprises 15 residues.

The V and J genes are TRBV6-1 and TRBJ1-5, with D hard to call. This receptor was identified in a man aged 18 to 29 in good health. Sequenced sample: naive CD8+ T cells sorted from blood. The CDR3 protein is CASSVTAYSNQPQHF. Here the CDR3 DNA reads TGTGCCAGCAGTGTAACAGCTTATAGCAATCAGCCCCAGCATTTT.